The rows below give T cell receptor beta chains drawn from one sample of a study of shared clonotypes between healthy human individuals. Measured with immunoSEQ multiplex PCR; TCRdb has only the in-frame clones, and not every one. The repertoire holds roughly 1.5 million clones, with 95% to 99% as singletons. Sequencing used naive CD4+ T cells sorted from blood. These receptors came from a man between 25 and 39 years old in good health. The CDR3 runs from the conserved cysteine through the conserved F or W. D genes are given only for firm matches. Clone sizes are given selectively: once, few, many, or a class where the clone is expanded.

CDR3nt | CDR3aa | d_gene | j_gene | v_gene | abundance
TGTGCCAGCAGTCCGTACAGGGGAAGAAACAATGAGCAGTTCTTC | CASSPYRGRNNEQFF | TRBD1 | TRBJ2-1 | TRBV27 | NA
TGTGCCAGCAGTTTAGGCGGGAGGGCCTTAAATGAGCAGTTCTTC | CASSLGGRALNEQFF | TRBD2 | TRBJ2-1 | TRBV28 | NA
TGTGCCACCGGGACATACAATGAGCAGTTCTTC | CATGTYNEQFF | NA | TRBJ2-1 | TRBV7-9 | NA
TGTGCCAGCAGCCAGGAGGGGCTGGGCCGGGAGACCCAGTACTTC | CASSQEGLGRETQYF | NA | TRBJ2-5 | TRBV9 | NA
TGTGCCTGGAGGACTAGCGGGAGGGTTTACAATGAGCAGTTCTTC | CAWRTSGRVYNEQFF | TRBD2 | TRBJ2-1 | TRBV30 | NA
TGTGCCAGCAGCTTGGCACAGGGACAAGAGACCCAGTACTTC | CASSLAQGQETQYF | NA | TRBJ2-5 | TRBV5-4 | few
TGTGCCAGCAGGTCGGCTGTGGGGTTCGGTGAGCAGTTCTTC | CASRSAVGFGEQFF | NA | TRBJ2-1 | TRBV7-2 | NA
TGCGCCAGCAGCCAAGACGAACCGGGACTAGCGTTCTACGAGCAGTACTTC | CASSQDEPGLAFYEQYF | TRBD2 | TRBJ2-7 | TRBV4-3 | once
TGTGCCTGGAGTGTAACGGGCATGGGGCCGATCCGGTCGAACACTGAAGCTTTCTTT | CAWSVTGMGPIRSNTEAFF | NA | TRBJ1-1 | TRBV30 | NA
TGTGCCACCAGCAGAGAACGGGGGGCTACCTATGGCTACACCTTC | CATSRERGATYGYTF | NA | TRBJ1-2 | TRBV15 | NA
TGTGCCAGCAGTTTCGCAGGGCTCGGGGAGACCCAGTACTTC | CASSFAGLGETQYF | NA | TRBJ2-5 | TRBV27 | NA
TGCGCCAGCAGCTTGACCAAGACAAACTCCTACAATGAGCAGTTCTTC | CASSLTKTNSYNEQFF | NA | TRBJ2-1 | TRBV5-1 | NA
TGTGCCAGCAGCTTAGGACAGGGTCCCACAGATACGCAGTATTTT | CASSLGQGPTDTQYF | TRBD1 | TRBJ2-3 | TRBV7-2 | NA
TGTGCCAGTAGTATAGATCCCCCTGGTGAGCAGTTCTTC | CASSIDPPGEQFF | NA | TRBJ2-1 | TRBV19 | NA
TGTGCCAGCAGCTTCCCAGGCACCTATGGCTACACCTTC | CASSFPGTYGYTF | NA | TRBJ1-2 | TRBV5-6 | NA
TGTGCCAGCAGTGTGGAGAGCTCCTACAATGAGCAGTTCTTC | CASSVESSYNEQFF | NA | TRBJ2-1 | TRBV2 | NA
TGCAGCCTCCAACCGGGCGAGGTCGGCACAGATACGCAGTATTTT | CSLQPGEVGTDTQYF | NA | TRBJ2-3 | TRBV29-1 | NA